The 20 T cell receptor beta chains given below trace back to one sample, sequenced in a study of blood T cell repertoires in COVID-19. Profiled with immunoSEQ multiplex PCR; TCRdb holds only in-frame clones, not every one. The table has about 180,000 clones, 86% seen once; the top ten hold around 20%. The material sequenced was peripheral blood. Receptors were obtained from a man aged 65 to 79 with active or convalescent COVID-19.

The V gene is TRBV10-2, the J gene TRBJ1-1; D remains ambiguous. Germline V gene lookup returns CDR1 WSHSY and CDR2 SAAADI. The CDR3 extends over 14 amino acids. Trimming removed 4 bases at V and 4 bases at J, with 13 bases between. CDR3 residues: CASSGTIRSTEAFF. The CDR3 region has the DNA TGCGCCAGCAGTGGGACTATCAGGAGCACTGAAGCTTTCTTT.

The rearrangement joins TRBV18 to TRBJ2-2; TRBD1 agrees at 7 bases. J was trimmed by 6 bases and V by 3 bases; bases with no gene match: 10. Germline loops: CDR1 KGHSH, CDR2 LQKENI. The CDR3 sequence is 16 residues long. Here the CDR3 DNA reads TGTGCCAGCTCACCGACGATAGGGGGCGGTCCCGGGGAGCTGTTTTTT. It specifies CASSPTIGGGPGELFF.

The rearrangement joins TRBV5-4 to TRBJ1-1, with a possible D match to TRBD1 (5 bases). Trimming removed 3 bases at V and 3 bases at J, with 15 bases between. The CDR3 has 15 amino acids. Germline V gene lookup returns CDR1 SGHNT and CDR2 YYREEE (reference sequence). CDR3 nucleotide sequence: TGTGCCAGCAGCTCTCGTACAGGTTGGGACACTGAAGCTTTCTTT. Residues: CASSSRTGWDTEAFF.

The J gene is TRBJ2-1, the V gene TRBV10-2; the match to TRBD1 covers 7 bases. The germline gives CDR1 WSHSY, CDR2 SAAADI. V shed 10 bases and J 6 bases; nucleotides not matched to a gene: 6. The CDR3 covers 12 residues. CDR3 in amino acids: CAILGGFNEQFF. CDR3 bases: TGCGCCATCCTAGGGGGCTTCAATGAGCAGTTCTTC.

The chain combines TRBV11-3 with TRBJ2-1; no reliable D call. This CDR3 has 14 residues. Trimming shortened V by 1 base and J by 1 base, and 5 bases separated the two germline ends. The V gene's germline CDR1 is SGHNT and CDR2 YENEEA. This CDR3 reads CASSLGESYNEQFF. CDR3 coding DNA: TGTGCCAGCAGCTTAGGAGAATCCTACAATGAGCAGTTCTTC.

This sequence joins TRBV6-1 and TRBJ1-2; tentatively, D is TRBD1 (5 bases). Trimming stripped 1 base from V and 4 bases from J, with 22 bases between. This CDR3 has 18 amino acids. Germline V gene data show CDR1 as MNHNS and CDR2 as SASEGT. The CDR3, as DNA: TGTGCCAGCAGTGAAGAGGGGTCAACTGGTTGGGGAGGCTATGGCTACACCTTC. Its translation: CASSEEGSTGWGGYGYTF.

J is TRBJ1-3 and V is TRBV5-1; no firm D call. Per germline, CDR1 SGHRS and CDR2 YFSETQ. This CDR3 contains 14 residues. Trimming stripped 5 bases from V and 0 bases from J, with 9 bases between. CDR3 loop: CASSLENSGNTIYF. As DNA, the CDR3 is TGCGCCAGCAGTCTCGAGAACTCTGGAAACACCATATATTTT.

This sequence joins TRBV19 and TRBJ1-4, with D possibly TRBD1 on 6 matching bases. Germline loops: CDR1 LNHDA, CDR2 SQIVND (reference sequence). The CDR3 loop spans 13 amino acids. Trimming pared 5 bases from V and 13 bases from J, leaving 17 bases between. CDR3 in amino acids: CASSSATGLRLFF. The CDR3 bases are TGTGCCAGTAGTTCAGCGACAGGTCTAAGACTGTTTTTT.

V usage is TRBV2 and J usage is TRBJ1-1, with a tentative D call TRBD1 (6 bases). Germline CDR1 reads SNHLY; CDR2 reads FYNNEI. Trimming removed 7 bases from V and 6 bases from J, with 21 bases in between. The CDR3 has 15 amino acids. The CDR3 loop is CASIPGGAESPEAFF. The CDR3 DNA follows: TGTGCCAGCATCCCGGGGGGGGCTGAGAGTCCTGAAGCTTTCTTT.

Concerning this clone itself: One end of the junction is discordant with germline, which a read error may explain. The chain combines TRBV3-1 (or the pseudogene TRBV3-2) with TRBJ1-2, with D unresolved. Germline V CDR1 and CDR2: LGHDT, YNNKEL (reference sequence). This CDR3 contains 13 residues. CDR3 nucleotide sequence: TGTGCCAGCAGCCCGCAAACTAACCATGGCTACACCTTC. Residues: CASSPQTNHGYTF.

This chain connects TRBV4-1 to TRBJ1-4; tentative D call: TRBD1 (5 bases). The V gene's germline CDR1 is MGHRA and CDR2 YSYEKL. The length of the CDR3 is 17 residues. The V end was cut by 1 base, the J end by 1 base, with 13 bases between. CDR3 bases: TGCGCCAGCAGCCAAGTTCGTCCCAGGGTAACTAATGAAAAACTGTTTTTT. This encodes CASSQVRPRVTNEKLFF.

The V gene is TRBV6-2 or TRBV6-3, the J gene TRBJ1-4; no definite D call. In germline, CDR1 is MNHEY, CDR2 SVGEGT. Deletions cut 4 bases from V and 5 bases from J, with 17 bases between. CDR3 length equals 16 residues. In DNA form, the CDR3 reads TGTGCCAGCAGTTTCCGGCTAGGCCTCGAAAATGAAAAACTGTTTTTT. This sequence encodes CASSFRLGLENEKLFF.

Comment on this clone: Other DNA sequences of this sample code for an identical CDR3. This rearrangement joins TRBV2 to TRBJ1-2; D gene unclear. Trimming removed 2 bases at V and 4 bases at J, with 8 bases between. The germline gives CDR1 SNHLY, CDR2 FYNNEI. The CDR3 loop spans 13 amino acids. CDR3 loop: CASSEISGYGYTF. CDR3 nucleotide sequence: TGTGCCAGCAGTGAAATCAGCGGCTATGGCTACACCTTC.

This clone was counted a single time. The chain combines TRBV10-3 with TRBJ2-2; D is unclear. The germline V gene encodes CDR1 ENHRY and CDR2 SYGVKD. The CDR3 is 14 amino acids. The V and J ends lost 2 bases and 4 bases respectively, with 8 bases between them. CDR3 DNA sequence: TGTGCCATCAGTGAGCGAAATAGCACCGGGGAGCTGTTTTTT. Its protein product is CAISERNSTGELFF.

The chain uses TRBV19 and TRBJ1-5, with 9 bases aligning to TRBD1. With 5 bases clipped from V and 3 bases from J, the junction kept 2 bases outside the gene matches. The CDR3 loop spans 14 amino acids. The germline gives CDR1 LNHDA, CDR2 SQIVND (reference sequence). The CDR3 loop reads CASSWDRVNQPQHF. The CDR3 bases are TGTGCCAGTAGTTGGGACAGGGTCAATCAGCCCCAGCATTTT.

The chain recombines TRBV29-1 with TRBJ1-5; a weak D match, TRBD1 (6 bases). CDR1 is SQVTM and CDR2 is ANQGSEA in the germline V gene. The CDR3 has 11 amino acids. Between the trimmed V and J ends, which lost 0 bases and 11 bases, there was a span of 8 bases. This CDR3 is CSVEEAGAQHF. The DNA of the CDR3 is TGCAGCGTTGAAGAGGCAGGGGCCCAGCATTTT.

The chain recombines TRBV9 with TRBJ2-5, with 9 bases aligning to TRBD1. The CDR3 is made up of 14 amino acids. The germline CDR1 and CDR2 sequences are SGDLS and YYNGEE. Trimming took 4 bases from V and 5 from J; bases not matched to a gene: 6. This CDR3 reads CASSLQGAEETQYF. In nucleotides, the CDR3 is TGTGCCAGCAGCTTACAGGGGGCGGAGGAGACCCAGTACTTC.

J is TRBJ1-5 and V is TRBV3-1 (or the pseudogene TRBV3-2), with D maybe TRBD1 (6 bases). CDR3 length: 13 residues. Trimming removed 4 bases at V and 5 bases at J, with 9 bases between. Germline V CDR1 and CDR2: LGHDT, YNNKEL (reference sequence). The CDR3: CASSPQGYQPQHF. Here the CDR3 DNA reads TGTGCCAGCAGCCCGCAGGGGTATCAGCCCCAGCATTTT.

The chain uses TRBV27 and TRBJ1-4; no clear D. V was pared by 6 bases and J by 8 bases, with 19 bases between. This CDR3 is 15 amino acids long. CDR1 MNHEY and CDR2 SMNVEV come from the germline V gene (reference sequence). The CDR3 coding sequence is TGTGCCAGCAGCCTAGTGGGAGGGATTCAAGAAAAACTGTTTTTT. This sequence encodes CASSLVGGIQEKLFF.

The rearrangement joins TRBV7-2 to TRBJ1-4; D is undetermined. Germline V lookup: CDR1 SGHTA, CDR2 FQGNSA. Trimming left V 5 bases short and J 7 bases short, with 11 bases between. The CDR3 is 13 amino acids. CDR3 protein: CASSLSFSEKLFF. In DNA form, the CDR3 reads TGTGCCAGCAGCCTTTCTTTCAGTGAAAAACTGTTTTTT.